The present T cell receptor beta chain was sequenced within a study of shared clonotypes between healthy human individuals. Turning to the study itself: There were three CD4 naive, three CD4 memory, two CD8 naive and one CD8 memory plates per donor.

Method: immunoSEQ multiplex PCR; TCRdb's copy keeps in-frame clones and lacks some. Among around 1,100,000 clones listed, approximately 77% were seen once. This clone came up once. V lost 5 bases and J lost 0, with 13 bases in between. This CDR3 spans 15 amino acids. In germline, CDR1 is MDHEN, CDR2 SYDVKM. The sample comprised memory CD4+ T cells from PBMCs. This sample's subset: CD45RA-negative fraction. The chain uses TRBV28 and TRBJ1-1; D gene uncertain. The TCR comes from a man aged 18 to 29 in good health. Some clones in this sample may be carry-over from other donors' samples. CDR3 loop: CASSRRSYMNTEAFF. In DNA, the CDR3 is TGTGCCAGCAGTAGACGGAGCTACATGAACACTGAAGCTTTCTTT.